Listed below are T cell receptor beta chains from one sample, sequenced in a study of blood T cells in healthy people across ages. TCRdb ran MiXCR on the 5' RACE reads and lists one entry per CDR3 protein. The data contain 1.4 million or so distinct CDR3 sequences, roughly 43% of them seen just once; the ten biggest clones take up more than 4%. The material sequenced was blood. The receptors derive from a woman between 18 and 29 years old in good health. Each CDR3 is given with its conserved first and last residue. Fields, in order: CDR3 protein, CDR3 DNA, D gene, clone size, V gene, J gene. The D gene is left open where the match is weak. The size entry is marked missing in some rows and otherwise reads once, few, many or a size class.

cdr3_aa: CASSLWGLRLTYNEQFF
cdr3_nt: TGTGCCAGCAGCTTGTGGGGGCTGCGTTTAACCTACAATGAGCAGTTCTTC
d_call: NA
clone_size: NA
v_call: TRBV5-6
j_call: TRBJ2-1

cdr3_aa: CSARLVNEKLFF
cdr3_nt: TGCAGTGCAAGACTAGTTAATGAAAAACTGTTTTTT
d_call: NA
clone_size: NA
v_call: TRBV20-1
j_call: TRBJ1-4

cdr3_aa: CASSPRTGGETQYF
cdr3_nt: TGTGCCAGCAGTCCACGGACAGGCGGAGAGACCCAGTACTTC
d_call: TRBD1
clone_size: many
v_call: TRBV12-3/TRBV12-4
j_call: TRBJ2-5

cdr3_aa: CASKQTGELFF
cdr3_nt: TGTGCCAGCAAGCAGACCGGGGAGCTGTTTTTT
d_call: NA
clone_size: NA
v_call: TRBV27
j_call: TRBJ2-2

cdr3_aa: CASSLARLDYEQFF
cdr3_nt: TGTGCCAGCAGCTTAGCGAGACTCGACTACGAGCAGTTCTTC
d_call: NA
clone_size: NA
v_call: TRBV11-2
j_call: TRBJ2-1

cdr3_aa: CASSFRAGARDTGELFF
cdr3_nt: TGTGCCAGCAGTTTTAGAGCGGGAGCGCGCGACACCGGGGAGCTGTTTTTT
d_call: TRBD2
clone_size: NA
v_call: TRBV27
j_call: TRBJ2-2

cdr3_aa: CASWGALGYTF
cdr3_nt: TGTGCCAGCTGGGGGGCGCTGGGCTACACCTTC
d_call: NA
clone_size: NA
v_call: TRBV6-2/TRBV6-3
j_call: TRBJ1-2

cdr3_aa: CSVGGQGTNTGELFF
cdr3_nt: TGCAGCGTTGGCGGGCAGGGGACGAACACCGGGGAGCTGTTTTTT
d_call: NA
clone_size: few
v_call: TRBV29-1
j_call: TRBJ2-2

cdr3_aa: CASSGTSQETQYF
cdr3_nt: TGTGCCAGCAGTGGGACTAGCCAGGAGACCCAGTACTTC
d_call: TRBD2
clone_size: few
v_call: TRBV7-2
j_call: TRBJ2-5

cdr3_aa: CSARLRVGTEAFF
cdr3_nt: TGCAGTGCTAGGCTCAGGGTGGGCACTGAAGCTTTCTTT
d_call: NA
clone_size: NA
v_call: TRBV20-1
j_call: TRBJ1-1

cdr3_aa: CASSLWGLAGESTDTQYF
cdr3_nt: TGTGCCAGCAGCTTATGGGGACTAGCGGGGGAGAGCACAGATACGCAGTATTTT
d_call: TRBD2
clone_size: few
v_call: TRBV7-2
j_call: TRBJ2-3

cdr3_aa: CASSSDRATISDEQYF
cdr3_nt: TGCGCCAGCAGCTCGGACCGTGCTACGATCTCCGACGAGCAGTACTTC
d_call: NA
clone_size: NA
v_call: TRBV5-1
j_call: TRBJ2-7

cdr3_aa: CASSRRYEQYF
cdr3_nt: TGTGCCAGCAGTAGACGTTACGAGCAGTACTTC
d_call: NA
clone_size: many
v_call: TRBV12-3/TRBV12-4
j_call: TRBJ2-7

cdr3_aa: CASSLRGARHNEQYF
cdr3_nt: TGTGCCAGCAGTTTACGGGGGGCGAGGCACAATGAGCAGTACTTC
d_call: NA
clone_size: NA
v_call: TRBV27
j_call: TRBJ2-7

cdr3_aa: CASSPDRDTFYGYTF
cdr3_nt: TGCGCCAGCAGCCCGGACCGGGACACCTTCTATGGCTACACCTTC
d_call: NA
clone_size: few
v_call: TRBV4-3
j_call: TRBJ1-2

cdr3_aa: CASSHQALNTEAFF
cdr3_nt: TGCGCCAGCAGCCACCAAGCCCTGAACACTGAAGCTTTCTTT
d_call: NA
clone_size: NA
v_call: TRBV4-3
j_call: TRBJ1-1

cdr3_aa: CASTSLVRNYGYTF
cdr3_nt: TGCGCCAGCACCTCATTAGTACGCAACTATGGCTACACCTTC
d_call: NA
clone_size: NA
v_call: TRBV4-1
j_call: TRBJ1-2

cdr3_aa: CSARDLWMNTEAFF
cdr3_nt: TGCAGTGCTAGAGATCTCTGGATGAACACTGAAGCTTTCTTT
d_call: NA
clone_size: NA
v_call: TRBV20-1
j_call: TRBJ1-1

cdr3_aa: CSVEDQAFATNEKLFF
cdr3_nt: TGCAGCGTTGAAGATCAGGCCTTTGCAACTAATGAAAAACTGTTTTTT
d_call: NA
clone_size: few
v_call: TRBV29-1
j_call: TRBJ1-4

cdr3_aa: CASRLSGSVETQYF
cdr3_nt: TGTGCCAGCAGACTCTCAGGGAGTGTAGAGACCCAGTACTTC
d_call: NA
clone_size: NA
v_call: TRBV27
j_call: TRBJ2-5

cdr3_aa: CASSSLVGQGNLAGLDEQFF
cdr3_nt: TGTGCCAGCAGTTCCTTGGTGGGACAGGGTAATCTAGCGGGACTCGATGAGCAGTTCTTC
d_call: NA
clone_size: NA
v_call: TRBV6-2/TRBV6-3
j_call: TRBJ2-1

cdr3_aa: CASSQVVGSNTEAFF
cdr3_nt: TGCGCCAGCAGCCAAGTGGTCGGATCGAACACTGAAGCTTTCTTT
d_call: NA
clone_size: NA
v_call: TRBV4-1
j_call: TRBJ1-1

cdr3_aa: CASSLVTENIQYF
cdr3_nt: TGTGCCAGCAGCTTAGTTACCGAAAACATTCAGTACTTC
d_call: NA
clone_size: NA
v_call: TRBV7-9
j_call: TRBJ2-4

cdr3_aa: CASSHRDINSPLHF
cdr3_nt: TGCGCCAGCAGCCACCGGGACATAAATTCACCCCTCCACTTT
d_call: NA
clone_size: few
v_call: TRBV4-1
j_call: TRBJ1-6

cdr3_aa: CASSLNRGRQETQYF
cdr3_nt: TGCGCCAGCAGCTTGAACAGGGGGAGGCAAGAGACCCAGTACTTC
d_call: TRBD1
clone_size: once
v_call: TRBV5-1
j_call: TRBJ2-5

cdr3_aa: CASSPSGHEQFF
cdr3_nt: TGCGCCAGCAGCCCTTCTGGGCATGAGCAGTTCTTC
d_call: NA
clone_size: many
v_call: TRBV4-3
j_call: TRBJ2-1

cdr3_aa: CSARGTGPVGYTF
cdr3_nt: TGCAGTGCTAGAGGGACGGGACCGGTCGGCTACACCTTC
d_call: NA
clone_size: few
v_call: TRBV20-1
j_call: TRBJ1-2

cdr3_aa: CAWSVLRTGVETQYF
cdr3_nt: TGTGCCTGGAGTGTACTACGGACAGGGGTGGAGACCCAGTACTTC
d_call: TRBD1
clone_size: NA
v_call: TRBV30
j_call: TRBJ2-5

cdr3_aa: CASSPYLEAAGPGYGYTF
cdr3_nt: TGCGCCAGCAGCCCTTACCTCGAGGCCGCTGGTCCAGGCTATGGCTACACCTTC
d_call: NA
clone_size: NA
v_call: TRBV4-1
j_call: TRBJ1-2

cdr3_aa: CASRDTNYNEQFF
cdr3_nt: TGTGCCAGCAGGGACACCAACTACAATGAGCAGTTCTTC
d_call: NA
clone_size: many
v_call: TRBV6-1
j_call: TRBJ2-1

cdr3_aa: CASSSGIAYSYNEQFF
cdr3_nt: TGTGCCAGCAGTAGTGGGATAGCGTACTCCTACAATGAGCAGTTCTTC
d_call: NA
clone_size: many
v_call: TRBV6-5
j_call: TRBJ2-1